These T cell receptor beta chains were read from a single sample in a study of T cell repertoires in cytomegalovirus infection. TCRdb recomputed calls from the reads with MiXCR, one row per CDR3 protein. Of approximately 170,000 distinct CDR3 sequences listed, approximately 15% are singletons. Sequencing input: PBMCs. The receptor set was obtained from a human donor in good health (CMV status not recorded). Some clones in this sample may be carry-over from other donors' samples. CDR3s include the opening cysteine and the closing phenylalanine or tryptophan. D genes are given only for firm matches. A clone size is listed for some rows: how often the clone was seen (once, few, many), or a class if it is expanded.

d_call	v_call	clone_size	j_call	cdr3_aa	cdr3_nt
-	TRBV5-1	-	TRBJ1-1	CASSFRPGSNTEAFF	TGCGCCAGCAGCTTCCGCCCTGGGTCGAACACTGAAGCTTTCTTT
-	TRBV12-3/TRBV12-4	-	TRBJ1-2	CASSLGGRIGYGYTF	TGTGCCAGCAGTTTAGGCGGCAGAATAGGCTATGGCTACACCTTC
-	TRBV7-9	many	TRBJ1-6	CASSLSMSGIYNSPLHF	TGTGCCAGCAGCTTAAGTATGTCCGGGATCTATAATTCACCCCTCCACTTT
-	TRBV4-1	-	TRBJ2-1	CASSQAGTGRDDEQFF	TGCGCCAGCAGCCAAGCCGGGACCGGAAGGGACGATGAGCAGTTCTTC
-	TRBV10-1	many	TRBJ2-5	CASSEDRGYEETQYF	TGCGCCAGCAGTGAGGATCGGGGGTACGAGGAGACCCAGTACTTC
-	TRBV19	-	TRBJ2-3	CASSGRKDTDTQYF	TGTGCCAGTAGCGGGAGAAAGGACACAGATACGCAGTATTTT
-	TRBV4-2	many	TRBJ1-2	CASSQEESYGYTF	TGTGCCAGCAGCCAAGAGGAGTCCTATGGCTACACCTTC
TRBD1	TRBV2	many	TRBJ2-1	CASSDVVRGNEQFF	TGTGCCAGCAGTGATGTGGTCAGGGGGAATGAGCAGTTCTTC
-	TRBV7-2	many	TRBJ1-4	CASSRVNEKLFF	TGTGCCAGCAGCCGAGTTAATGAAAAACTGTTTTTT
TRBD2	TRBV6-2/TRBV6-3	-	TRBJ2-1	CASTLAGINEQFF	TGTGCCAGCACCTTAGCGGGAATAAATGAGCAGTTCTTC
-	TRBV7-8	many	TRBJ1-1	CASSLVTSGRGLNTEAFF	TGTGCCAGCAGCTTAGTAACCTCTGGCCGGGGCCTTAACACTGAAGCTTTCTTT
TRBD1	TRBV18	-	TRBJ2-5	CASSPGQEETQYF	TGTGCCAGCTCACCTGGACAGGAAGAGACCCAGTACTTC
TRBD1	TRBV11-2	few	TRBJ1-1	CASSRGDRLNTEAFF	TGTGCCAGCAGCCGAGGGGACAGATTAAACACTGAAGCTTTCTTT
-	TRBV28	-	TRBJ2-1	CASQRGGNYNEQFF	TGTGCCAGCCAAAGGGGCGGAAACTACAATGAGCAGTTCTTC
-	TRBV20-1	few	TRBJ1-6	CSASPGTNNSPLHF	TGCAGTGCTTCCCCGGGGACTAATAATTCACCCCTCCACTTT
-	TRBV6-8	few	TRBJ1-2	CASSYHMRGSHYGYTF	TGTGCCAGCAGTTACCATATGAGGGGTTCACACTATGGCTACACCTTC
TRBD1	TRBV12-3/TRBV12-4	many	TRBJ1-2	CASSWDRIVGGYTF	TGTGCCAGCAGCTGGGACAGAATTGTTGGTGGCTACACCTTC
-	TRBV25-1	many	TRBJ1-1	CASSESMNTEAFF	TGTGCCAGCAGTGAATCAATGAACACTGAAGCTTTCTTT
-	TRBV6-2/TRBV6-3	few	TRBJ2-3	CASSPGSGTFTDTQYF	TGTGCCAGCTCCCCTGGCTCCGGAACCTTCACAGATACGCAGTATTTT
-	TRBV7-2	many	TRBJ2-3	CASKEISVTDTQYF	TGTGCCAGCAAGGAGATCTCGGTCACAGATACGCAGTATTTT
-	TRBV5-4	few	TRBJ1-2	CASSLGGASGYTF	TGTGCCAGCAGCTTAGGGGGGGCGTCTGGCTACACCTTC
-	TRBV7-2	many	TRBJ1-2	CASSLGRGIAYGYTF	TGTGCCAGCAGCTTGGGGAGGGGAATCGCCTATGGCTACACCTTC
-	TRBV5-4	many	TRBJ1-4	CASSPSLATNEKLFF	TGTGCCAGCAGCCCGAGCCTTGCAACTAATGAAAAACTGTTTTTT
-	TRBV19	many	TRBJ2-7	CASSLQTHPLEQYF	TGTGCCAGTAGTCTACAGACTCACCCCTTGGAGCAGTACTTC
-	TRBV28	-	TRBJ1-1	CASSLGQHAFF	TGTGCCAGCAGCCTGGGACAACACGCTTTCTTT
TRBD1	TRBV7-3	-	TRBJ2-1	CASSNLPLGQGYNEQFF	TGTGCCAGCAGCAACCTTCCCTTAGGACAGGGCTACAATGAGCAGTTCTTC
-	TRBV20-1	-	TRBJ1-4	CSAREQGDKLFF	TGCAGTGCTAGGGAACAGGGAGACAAACTGTTTTTT
-	TRBV7-9	many	TRBJ2-7	CASSLAGNYEQYF	TGTGCCAGCAGCTTAGCGGGGAACTACGAGCAGTACTTC
-	TRBV10-3	-	TRBJ2-1	CAISESTPGIGNEQFF	TGTGCCATCAGTGAGTCCACGCCAGGGATAGGTAATGAGCAGTTCTTC
-	TRBV25-1	many	TRBJ2-5	CASSETGAAAETQYF	TGTGCCAGCAGTGAAACAGGAGCGGCAGCAGAGACCCAGTACTTC
TRBD1	TRBV4-2	few	TRBJ1-1	CASSRARYRDSEAFF	TGTGCCAGCAGCCGTGCCAGGTACCGGGACAGTGAAGCTTTCTTT
TRBD1	TRBV12-3/TRBV12-4	-	TRBJ1-1	CASSAGQGASRSTEAFF	TGTGCCAGCAGTGCGGGACAGGGGGCTTCAAGGTCGACTGAAGCTTTCTTT
-	TRBV12-3/TRBV12-4	many	TRBJ1-2	CASSFLGGAYGYTF	TGTGCCAGCAGTTTTCTCGGGGGCGCGTATGGCTACACCTTC
-	TRBV12-5	-	TRBJ1-1	CASALTGPRTEAFF	TGTGCTAGTGCCCTGACAGGACCGAGGACTGAAGCTTTCTTT
-	TRBV27	-	TRBJ2-3	CASSFSYKHTQYF	TGTGCCAGCAGTTTCAGCTACAAACATACGCAGTATTTT
TRBD1	TRBV7-9	many	TRBJ2-7	CASSLGQGRNEQYF	TGTGCCAGCAGCTTAGGACAGGGGAGGAACGAGCAGTACTTC
TRBD1	TRBV18	few	TRBJ2-7	CASQGKGTGSYEQYF	TGTGCCAGTCAAGGGAAGGGGACAGGCTCCTACGAGCAGTACTTC
TRBD1	TRBV2	-	TRBJ2-5	CASGTGQETQYF	TGTGCCAGCGGGACAGGACAAGAGACCCAGTACTTC
TRBD1	TRBV18	-	TRBJ2-7	CASSPLQGVYEQYF	TGTGCCAGCTCACCACTACAGGGGGTCTACGAGCAGTACTTC
-	TRBV7-3	many	TRBJ1-6	CASSSGQSNSPLHF	TGTGCCAGCAGCTCCGGACAGAGCAATTCACCCCTCCACTTT
-	TRBV6-2/TRBV6-3	many	TRBJ1-1	CASSTQKTEAFF	TGTGCCAGCAGTACCCAGAAGACTGAAGCTTTCTTT
-	TRBV7-9	many	TRBJ2-1	CASSRGHISYNEQFF	TGTGCCAGCAGCCGCGGACATATCTCCTACAATGAGCAGTTCTTC
-	TRBV7-2	many	TRBJ1-4	CASSLAVPPAGEKLFF	TGTGCCAGCAGCTTAGCGGTTCCCCCAGCGGGAGAAAAACTGTTTTTT
-	TRBV7-9	many	TRBJ2-1	CASSSALDNYNEQFF	TGTGCCAGCAGCTCCGCCCTGGACAATTACAATGAGCAGTTCTTC
TRBD2	TRBV29-1	-	TRBJ2-5	CSVAIAGTQETQYF	TGCAGCGTTGCAATAGCGGGTACCCAAGAGACCCAGTACTTC
-	TRBV5-1	few	TRBJ1-2	CASSLFGQLDYYGYTF	TGCGCCAGCAGCTTGTTTGGGCAGCTCGATTACTATGGCTACACCTTC
-	TRBV19	few	TRBJ1-1	CASSIIRPYTEAFF	TGTGCCAGTAGTATCATTCGCCCGTACACTGAAGCTTTCTTT
TRBD2	TRBV28	-	TRBJ2-4	CASSYGTSDKNIQYF	TGTGCCAGCAGTTATGGGACTAGCGATAAAAACATTCAGTACTTC
-	TRBV12-3/TRBV12-4	few	TRBJ2-2	CASSLIAAGELFF	TGTGCCAGCAGTTTGATCGCGGCCGGGGAGCTGTTTTTT
-	TRBV28	-	TRBJ1-2	CASSPVVGTANYGYTF	TGTGCCAGCAGCCCAGTGGTAGGGACCGCTAACTATGGCTACACCTTC
-	TRBV6-2/TRBV6-3	few	TRBJ1-1	CASSYSRPNTEAFF	TGTGCCAGCAGTTACTCGAGGCCGAACACTGAAGCTTTCTTT
-	TRBV7-2	few	TRBJ1-2	CASSPGGVSGYTF	TGTGCCAGCAGCCCTGGGGGGGTTAGTGGCTACACCTTC
-	TRBV12-3/TRBV12-4	many	TRBJ1-4	CASSGPETNEKLFF	TGTGCCAGCAGTGGACCGGAAACTAATGAAAAACTGTTTTTT